These T cell receptor beta chains were read from a single sample in a study of post-analysis software for immune sequencing data. A single record per CDR3 protein comes from TCRdb applying MiXCR to the PCR reads. The table includes under 200,000 distinct CDR3 sequences, 29% detected once. Sequenced: blood. Receptors originate from a girl aged 2 to 17 with multiple sclerosis. Both conserved end residues are part of each CDR3. Each record gives: V gene, clone size, J gene, D gene, CDR3 DNA, CDR3 protein. The D gene is left open where the match is weak. The size of a clone is reported for some rows only, either as once, few or many, or as a class for expanded clones.

TRBV12-3/TRBV12-4	-	TRBJ2-7	-	TGTGCCGGCAGTTTAAGTTCCAGGGCCACATCCGAGCAGTACTTC	CAGSLSSRATSEQYF
TRBV7-2	many	TRBJ1-2	-	TGTGCCAGCAGCTTATCTGCGGTGAACTATGGCTACACCTTC	CASSLSAVNYGYTF
TRBV4-1	few	TRBJ2-7	TRBD2	TGCGCCAGTTCGCGGCGGGAGTTGGTCGAGCAGTACTTC	CASSRRELVEQYF
TRBV29-1	few	TRBJ1-1	-	TGCAGCGTTTCCAGGACAGTCATGAACACTGAAGCTTTCTTT	CSVSRTVMNTEAFF
TRBV30	-	TRBJ2-7	TRBD2	TGTGCCTGGGGACTAGCGGGAGGGCCCTACGAGCAGTACTTC	CAWGLAGGPYEQYF
TRBV12-3/TRBV12-4	-	TRBJ2-4	TRBD1	TGTGCCAGCAGTTTAACGGACAGGGGGGACATTCAGTACTTC	CASSLTDRGDIQYF
TRBV7-8	few	TRBJ2-7	-	TGTGCCAGCAGCTTAGGGGCGGGATGGGCTCGCGAGCAGTACTTC	CASSLGAGWAREQYF
TRBV12-3/TRBV12-4	many	TRBJ2-3	TRBD1	TGTGCCAGCAGTTCTAGGACAGGGGAAACAGATACGCAGTATTTT	CASSSRTGETDTQYF
TRBV7-9	-	TRBJ1-4	-	TGTGCCAGCAGCTTATGGGATAATGAAAAACTGTTTTTT	CASSLWDNEKLFF
TRBV20-1	many	TRBJ2-7	TRBD2	TGCAGTGCTAGGGGGACTAGCGGGAGATTCTCCTACGAGCAGTACTTC	CSARGTSGRFSYEQYF
TRBV10-2	many	TRBJ1-2	TRBD1	TGCGCCAGCAGGAAACAGGGGGCGAACTATGGCTACACCTTC	CASRKQGANYGYTF
TRBV4-1	few	TRBJ2-5	-	TGCGCCAGCAGCCAAGTATTGGGGGTGACGCGAGAGACCCAGTACTTC	CASSQVLGVTRETQYF